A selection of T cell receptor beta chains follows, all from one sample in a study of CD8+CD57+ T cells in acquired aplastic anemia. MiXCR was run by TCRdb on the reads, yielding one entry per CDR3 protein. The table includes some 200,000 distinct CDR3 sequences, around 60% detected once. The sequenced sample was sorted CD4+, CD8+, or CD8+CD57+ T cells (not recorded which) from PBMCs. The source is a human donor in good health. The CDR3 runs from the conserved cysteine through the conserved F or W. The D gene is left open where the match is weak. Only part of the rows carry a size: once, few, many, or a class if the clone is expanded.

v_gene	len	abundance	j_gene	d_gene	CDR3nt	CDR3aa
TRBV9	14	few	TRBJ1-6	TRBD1	TGTGCCAGCAGCGCGGGACAGGGCCATTCACCCCTCCACTTT	CASSAGQGHSPLHF
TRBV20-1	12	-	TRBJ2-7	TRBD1	TGCAGTGCTGAAGACAGGGCCTACGAGCAGTACTTC	CSAEDRAYEQYF
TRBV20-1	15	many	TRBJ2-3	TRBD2	TGCAGTGCTAGAGTCCCCCAGCGGGACCCTCATACGCAGTATTTT	CSARVPQRDPHTQYF
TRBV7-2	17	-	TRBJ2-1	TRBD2	TGTGCCCGCAGCTCCTCCTTGGGGGGCGGGGGGGCCCATGAGCAGTTCTTC	CARSSSLGGGGAHEQFF
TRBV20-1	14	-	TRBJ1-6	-	TGCAGTGCTAGAGACCCTCAGGGACATTCACCCCTCCACTTT	CSARDPQGHSPLHF
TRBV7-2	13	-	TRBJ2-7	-	TGTGCCAGCAGCCGGGACTGGCCCTACGAGCAGTACTTC	CASSRDWPYEQYF
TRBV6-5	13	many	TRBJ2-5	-	TGTGCCAGCACCCCGGGGTACCAAGAGACCCAGTACTTC	CASTPGYQETQYF
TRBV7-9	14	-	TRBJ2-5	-	TGTGCCAGCAGCTTGATGGTGGGAGTGCAGACCCAGTACTTC	CASSLMVGVQTQYF
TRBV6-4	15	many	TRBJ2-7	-	TGTGCCAGCATGGTTGCACAACGGAGCTCCTACGAGCAGTACTTC	CASMVAQRSSYEQYF
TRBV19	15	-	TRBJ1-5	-	TGTGCCAGTAGTATAGGAGGGAATAGCAATCAGCCCCAGCATTTT	CASSIGGNSNQPQHF
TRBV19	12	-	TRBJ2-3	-	TGTGCCAGTAGCCCCACAGCAGATACGCAGTATTTT	CASSPTADTQYF
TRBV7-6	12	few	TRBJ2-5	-	TGTGCCAGCAGCTTAGGTGAAGAGACCCAGTACTTC	CASSLGEETQYF
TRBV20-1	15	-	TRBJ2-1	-	TGCAGTGCTAGCCAACCGGGGGCAACCTACAATGAGCAGTTCTTC	CSASQPGATYNEQFF
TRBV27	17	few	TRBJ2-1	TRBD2	TGTGCCAGCAGTTACGCGCTGGGGGGGTCCTTTGTGGATGAGCAGTTCTTC	CASSYALGGSFVDEQFF
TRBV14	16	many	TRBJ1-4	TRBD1	TGTGCCAGCAGCCAAGATGGAGCAGGGGGGGCCGAAAAACTGTTTTTT	CASSQDGAGGAEKLFF
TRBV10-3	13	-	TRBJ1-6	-	TGTGCCATCAGTGAGATCGAGGGCTCACCCCTCCACTTT	CAISEIEGSPLHF
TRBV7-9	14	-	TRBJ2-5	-	TGTGCCAGCAGTGATGGAACAGGGCGAGAGACCCAGTACTTC	CASSDGTGRETQYF
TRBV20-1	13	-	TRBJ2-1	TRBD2	TGCAGTGCTGGGCCTAGCGGGACCGGTGAGCAGTTCTTC	CSAGPSGTGEQFF
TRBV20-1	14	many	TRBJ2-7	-	TGCAGTGCTAGAGATCGCGGCAGGGGCTACGAGCAGTACTTC	CSARDRGRGYEQYF
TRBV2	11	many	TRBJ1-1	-	TGTGCCAGCAGAGGAGGGACTGAAGCTTTCTTT	CASRGGTEAFF
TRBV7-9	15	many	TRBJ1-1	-	TGTGCCAGCAGCTTAGCGCAGGGAACGAACACTGAAGCTTTCTTT	CASSLAQGTNTEAFF